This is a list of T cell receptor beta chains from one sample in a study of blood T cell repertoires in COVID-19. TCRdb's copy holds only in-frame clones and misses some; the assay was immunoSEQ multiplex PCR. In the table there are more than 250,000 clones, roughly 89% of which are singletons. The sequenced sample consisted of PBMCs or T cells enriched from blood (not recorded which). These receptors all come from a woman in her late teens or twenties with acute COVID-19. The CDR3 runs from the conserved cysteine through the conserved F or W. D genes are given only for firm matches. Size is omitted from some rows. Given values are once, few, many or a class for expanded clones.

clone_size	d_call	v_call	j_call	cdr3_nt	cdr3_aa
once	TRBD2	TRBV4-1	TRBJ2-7	TGCGCCAGCAGCCACCTACTAGCGGGGCCCCGGGACCCGCGAGAGCAGTACTTC	CASSHLLAGPRDPREQYF
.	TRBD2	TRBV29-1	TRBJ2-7	TGCAGCGTGAGCAGAGCCGGGACTAGCGGCTACGAGCAGTACTTC	CSVSRAGTSGYEQYF
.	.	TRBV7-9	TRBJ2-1	TGTGCCAGCAGCTTAGGGACAGCCAATGAGCAGTTCTTC	CASSLGTANEQFF
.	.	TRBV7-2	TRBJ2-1	TGTGCCAGCAGCTTTAACTCTTTGCCCCAATCGGAGCAGTTCTTC	CASSFNSLPQSEQFF
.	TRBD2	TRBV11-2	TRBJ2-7	TGTGCCAGCAGCTTAGATCGCGGGGTGGTGGGACTAGGCGAGCAGTACTTC	CASSLDRGVVGLGEQYF
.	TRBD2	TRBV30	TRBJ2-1	TGTGCCTGGAGTAGAGGGAGGGCCAATGAGCAGTTCTTC	CAWSRGRANEQFF
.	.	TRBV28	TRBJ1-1	TGTGCCAGCAGTACCCGAAAGACAGGGAACACTGAAGCTTTCTTT	CASSTRKTGNTEAFF
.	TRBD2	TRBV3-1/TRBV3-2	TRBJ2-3	TGTGCCACTCTAGGGGGGACTAGGGACGGTGCGCAGTATTTT	CATLGGTRDGAQYF
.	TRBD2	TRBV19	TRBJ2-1	TGTGCCAGTATTGAGCGGGGGGCGGAGGAGCAGTTCTTC	CASIERGAEEQFF
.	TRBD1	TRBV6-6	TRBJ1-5	TGTGCCAGCAGGCGATTAATGTCAGGGGGGATGGATCAGCCCCAGCATTTT	CASRRLMSGGMDQPQHF
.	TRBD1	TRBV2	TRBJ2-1	TGTGCCAGCAGTTTCGACAGGGGACGCAATGAGCAGTTCTTC	CASSFDRGRNEQFF
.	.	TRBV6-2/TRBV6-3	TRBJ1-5	TGTGCCAGCAGTTTCAGTTATAGCAATCAGCCCCAGCATTTT	CASSFSYSNQPQHF
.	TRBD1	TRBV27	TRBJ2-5	TGTGCCAGCAGTTTATCACGACAGGGGGCGGGAGAGACCCAGTACTTC	CASSLSRQGAGETQYF
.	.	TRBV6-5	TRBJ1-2	TGTGCCAGCAGACAGGACCCGGATGCTAACTATGGCTACACCTTC	CASRQDPDANYGYTF
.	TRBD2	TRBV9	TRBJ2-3	TGTGCCAGCAGCGTACTCGAGCGGGAGGTAACAGATACGCAGTATTTT	CASSVLEREVTDTQYF
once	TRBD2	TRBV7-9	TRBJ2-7	TGTGCCAGCAGACCTATAGCGGGAGGCTACGAGCAGTACTTC	CASRPIAGGYEQYF
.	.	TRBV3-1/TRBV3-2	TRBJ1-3	TGTGCCAGCAGCCAACAGGGGACTGGAAACACCATATATTTT	CASSQQGTGNTIYF
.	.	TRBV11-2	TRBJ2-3	TGTGCCAGCAGCCAACGTCCGGTGACAGATACGCAGTATTTT	CASSQRPVTDTQYF
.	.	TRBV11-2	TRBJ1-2	TGTGCCAGCAGCCCCCAGGGATTCGAGGCTAACTATGGCTACACCTTC	CASSPQGFEANYGYTF
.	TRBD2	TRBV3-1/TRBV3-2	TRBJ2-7	TGTGCCAGCAGCCAAGCAGCGGGAGTCTCCTACGAGCAGTACTTC	CASSQAAGVSYEQYF
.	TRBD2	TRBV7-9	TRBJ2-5	TGTGCCAGCAGCTTAGCAAGAGGAGCGGGAGGATGGCAAGAGACCCAGTACTTC	CASSLARGAGGWQETQYF
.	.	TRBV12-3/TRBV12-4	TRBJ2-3	TGTGCCAGCAGACGTCGGGCAGATACGCAGTATTTT	CASRRRADTQYF
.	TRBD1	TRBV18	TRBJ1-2	TGTGCCAGCATCGGGACAGTGGGTTATGGCTACACCTTC	CASIGTVGYGYTF
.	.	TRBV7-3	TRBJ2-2	TGTGCCAGCAGCTTAGGGGCTGGGATCGGGGAGCTGTTTTTT	CASSLGAGIGELFF
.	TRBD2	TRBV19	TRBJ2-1	TGTGCCAGTAGGTCAAGAGCGGGACCTTACAATGAGCAGTTCTTC	CASRSRAGPYNEQFF
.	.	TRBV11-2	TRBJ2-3	TGTGCCAGCAGCCTCTATCCCTTTACAGATACGCAGTATTTT	CASSLYPFTDTQYF
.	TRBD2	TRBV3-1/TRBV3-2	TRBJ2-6	TGTGCCAGCAGCCAAGTCGTGGGGGGACTAGCGGGAGGCTCTGGGGCCAACGTCCTGACTTTC	CASSQVVGGLAGGSGANVLTF
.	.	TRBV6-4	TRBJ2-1	TGTGCCAGCAGTGAGGGAGCAGGCTCCTACAATGAGCAGTTCTTC	CASSEGAGSYNEQFF
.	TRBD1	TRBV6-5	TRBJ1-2	TGTGCCAGCAAACAGGGGGACTATGGCTACACCTTC	CASKQGDYGYTF
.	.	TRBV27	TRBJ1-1	TGTGCCAGCAGTTTATTGGGAGGGCGGATCACTGAAGCTTTCTTT	CASSLLGGRITEAFF
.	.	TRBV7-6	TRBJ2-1	TGTGCCAGCAGCTTAGGAGGGCGGAATCCCTACAATGAGCAGTTCTTC	CASSLGGRNPYNEQFF
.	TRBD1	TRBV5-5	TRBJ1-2	TGTGCCAGCAGCTTGTTGGGACAGGGGGGTCGTAGGTATGGCTACACCTTC	CASSLLGQGGRRYGYTF
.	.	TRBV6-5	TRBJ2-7	TGTGCCAGCAGAAGGGACTTTTCTGAGGTCTACGAGCAGTACTTC	CASRRDFSEVYEQYF
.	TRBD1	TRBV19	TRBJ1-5	TGTGCCAGTGGGGACAGGGTTAGCAATCAGCCCCAGCATTTT	CASGDRVSNQPQHF
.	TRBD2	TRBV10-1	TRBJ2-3	TGCGCCAGCAGTGAATCCAGCGGGGGAACAGATACGCAGTATTTT	CASSESSGGTDTQYF
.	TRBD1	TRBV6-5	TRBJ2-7	TGTGCCAGCAGACGGACAGGGGGCTACGAGCAGTACTTC	CASRRTGGYEQYF
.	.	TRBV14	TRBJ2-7	TGTGCCAGCAGCCAAAATGCGGGAACCTACGAGCAGTACTTC	CASSQNAGTYEQYF
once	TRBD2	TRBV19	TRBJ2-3	TGTGCCAGTAGTATTTTAGCGGGAGGCGTAGATACGCAGTATTTT	CASSILAGGVDTQYF
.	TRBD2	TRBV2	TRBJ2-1	TGTGCCAGCAGTGAAGAACTAGCGGGAGGGTCGAATGAGCAGTTCTTC	CASSEELAGGSNEQFF
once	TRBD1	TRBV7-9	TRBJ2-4	TGTGCCAGCAGCTTAGGGGGACAGGGGGCCAAAAACATTCAGTACTTC	CASSLGGQGAKNIQYF
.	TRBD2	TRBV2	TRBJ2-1	TGTGCCAGCAACGGGGAGGGTATCTTAAATGAGCAGTTCTTC	CASNGEGILNEQFF
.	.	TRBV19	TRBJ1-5	TGTGCCAGTAGTATACTGGACAGTAGCAATCAGCCCCAGCATTTT	CASSILDSSNQPQHF
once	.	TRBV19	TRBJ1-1	TGTGCCAGTAGTATATGGCAGGGGAAGACTGAAGCTTTCTTT	CASSIWQGKTEAFF
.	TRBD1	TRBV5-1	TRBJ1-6	TGCGCCAGCAGCTCGGGTTTACAGGGGATAGATTCACCCCTCCACTTT	CASSSGLQGIDSPLHF
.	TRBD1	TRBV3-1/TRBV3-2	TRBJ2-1	TGTGCCAGCAGCCCGACAGGGGGATGGCAGCGCAATGAGCAGTTCTTC	CASSPTGGWQRNEQFF
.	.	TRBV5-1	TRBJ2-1	TGCGCCAGCAGCTCAAACTTGCTAACTAGTCGCGGGTACAATGAGCAGTTCTTC	CASSSNLLTSRGYNEQFF
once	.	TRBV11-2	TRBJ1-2	TGTGCCAGCAGCCATTCCTATGGCTACACCTTC	CASSHSYGYTF
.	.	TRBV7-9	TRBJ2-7	TGTGCCAGCAGCCCTACTACCGGGAGCACCTACGAGCAGTACTTC	CASSPTTGSTYEQYF
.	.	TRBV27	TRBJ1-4	TGTGCCAGCAGTTTATTAGGGGGGGTTAATGAAAAACTGTTTTTT	CASSLLGGVNEKLFF
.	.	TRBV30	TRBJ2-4	TGTGCCTGGAGTGCTTCGGGGGCCAAAAACATTCAGTACTTC	CAWSASGAKNIQYF
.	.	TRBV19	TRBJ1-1	TGTGCCACCTCAGGGTTCGCTGAAGCTTTCTTT	CATSGFAEAFF
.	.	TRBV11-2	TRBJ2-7	TGTGCCAGCAGCTTAGGCCGGACAGTGAGAGATTACGAGCAGTACTTC	CASSLGRTVRDYEQYF
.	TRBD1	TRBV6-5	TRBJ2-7	TGTGCCAGCAGTTACGGGACAGGAACCTCCTACGAGCAGTACTTC	CASSYGTGTSYEQYF
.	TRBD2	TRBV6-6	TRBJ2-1	TGTGCCAGCAATCCCGCGGGGGGAGAGCAGTTCTTC	CASNPAGGEQFF
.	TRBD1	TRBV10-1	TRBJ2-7	TGCGCCAGCAGTGAGAATCGCAGGACAGGTAGCTCCTACGAGCAGTACTTC	CASSENRRTGSSYEQYF